These 5 T cell receptor beta chains share one sample of origin, sequenced in a study of blood T cell repertoires in COVID-19. The method was immunoSEQ multiplex PCR; TCRdb's version includes in-frame clones alone and lacks a portion of them. The sample contains hundreds of thousands of clones, about 83% of which appear only once. Sequenced: PBMCs or T cells enriched from blood (not recorded which). The source is a woman aged 50 to 60 who had recovered from COVID-19.

The chain employs TRBV3-1 (or the pseudogene TRBV3-2) and TRBJ1-3; D is perhaps TRBD1 (5 bases). The CDR3 sequence is 16 residues long. Per germline, CDR1 LGHDT and CDR2 YNNKEL (reference sequence). The V end lost 0 bases, the J end lost 0 bases, and 9 bases lay between the germline ends. CDR3 bases: TGTGCCAGCAGCCAAGAATCGACAGCCTCTGGAAACACCATATATTTT. Protein sequence: CASSQESTASGNTIYF.

This chain uses TRBV5-1 with TRBJ2-2; 10 bases line up with TRBD2. This CDR3 region has 16 residues. With 1 base clipped from V and 0 bases from J, the junction kept 0 bases outside the gene matches. Germline CDR1 SGHRS, CDR2 YFSETQ. The CDR3: CASSLLAGANTGELFF. The CDR3 coding sequence is TGCGCCAGCAGCTTGCTAGCGGGAGCGAACACCGGGGAGCTGTTTTTT.

The chain couples TRBV21-1 to TRBJ1-1; the D call in the table, TRBD1, was not verified against the DNA. TRBV21-1 is tagged as a pseudogene. The CDR3 loop spans 19 amino acids. CDR3 protein: CASSKHRKGTGGSGTEAFF. In DNA form, the CDR3 reads TGTGCCAGCAGCAAACATCGTAAGGGGACAGGGGGCTCCGGCACTGAAGCTTTCTTT.

In nucleotides, the CDR3 is TGTGCCAGCAGCTTACTCCGGGACTTCGCTCTCACAGATACGCAGTATTTT. This codes for CASSLLRDFALTDTQYF. The rearrangement links TRBV7-9 to TRBJ2-3, with a tentative D call TRBD2 (6 bases). The germline V and J ends were trimmed by 2 bases and 2 bases, with 17 bases remaining between them. Looked up from germline, CDR1 is SEHNR and CDR2 is FQNEAQ (reference sequence). There are 17 residues in the CDR3.

Here the CDR3 reads CASSREPGLTNTEAFF. CDR3 in DNA: TGTGCCAGCTCTCGTGAACCGGGACTTACAAACACTGAAGCTTTCTTT. The chain is built from TRBV18 and TRBJ1-1; weak D call: TRBD1 (5 bases). In germline, CDR1 is KGHSH, CDR2 LQKENI. The CDR3 spans 16 residues. Trimming shortened V by 6 bases and J by 2 bases, and 19 bases separated the two germline ends. The complete variable domain, with remaining parts taken from reference TRBV18 and TRBJ1-1, reads NAGVMQNPRHLVRRRGQEARLRCSPMKGHSHVYWYRQLPEEGLKFMVYLQKENIIDESGMPKERFSAEFPKEGPSILRIQQVVRGDSAAYFCASSREPGLTNTEAFFGQGTRLTVV.